The sequence of this T cell receptor beta chain was determined in a study of blood T cell repertoires in COVID-19. Whole-study context: The United States, Italy and Spain were the sources of the acute and convalescent COVID-19 samples. Sample material is recorded as cDNA or gDNA derived from T cells, B-cell-depleted T cells, or PBMCs.

TCRdb's table, derived via immunoSEQ multiplex PCR, lists solely in-frame clones and lacks some. Here the sample spans around 80,000 clones, almost 85% being singletons. The CDR3 contains 14 residues. After removal of 6 bases from V and 4 bases from J, the junction contained 6 bases not matched to a gene. Germline values: CDR1 MNHNY, CDR2 SVGAGI (reference sequence). The clonotype was recovered from a man at least 80 years old with acute or convalescent COVID-19. The chain has TRBV6-6 and TRBJ2-1; 7 positions match TRBD1. Sequencing was performed on peripheral blood. CDR3 sequence: CASRNEGAYNEQFF. CDR3 coding DNA: TGTGCCAGCAGGAACGAGGGGGCGTACAATGAGCAGTTCTTC.